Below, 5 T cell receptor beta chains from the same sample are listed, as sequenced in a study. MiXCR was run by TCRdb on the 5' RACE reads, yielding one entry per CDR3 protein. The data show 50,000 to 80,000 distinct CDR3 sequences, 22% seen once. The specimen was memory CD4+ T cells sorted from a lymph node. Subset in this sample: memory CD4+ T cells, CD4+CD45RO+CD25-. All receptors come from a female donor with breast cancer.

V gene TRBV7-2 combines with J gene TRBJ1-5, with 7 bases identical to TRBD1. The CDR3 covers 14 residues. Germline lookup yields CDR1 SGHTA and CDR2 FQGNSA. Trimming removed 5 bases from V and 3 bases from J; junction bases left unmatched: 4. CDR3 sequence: CASSRGQVNQPQHF. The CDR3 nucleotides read TGTGCCAGCAGCCGAGGACAGGTCAATCAGCCCCAGCATTTT. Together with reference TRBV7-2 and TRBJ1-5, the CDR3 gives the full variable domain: GAGVSQSPSNKVTEKGKDVELRCDPISGHTALYWYRQSLGQGLEFLIYFQGNSAPDKSGLPSDRFSAERTGGSVSTLTIQRTQQEDSAVYLCASSRGQVNQPQHFGDGTRLSIL.

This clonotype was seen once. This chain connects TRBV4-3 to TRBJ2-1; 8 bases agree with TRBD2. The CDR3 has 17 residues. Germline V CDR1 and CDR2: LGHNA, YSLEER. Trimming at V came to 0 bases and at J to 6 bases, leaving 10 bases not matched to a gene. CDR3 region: CASSQDSTGGPFNEQFF. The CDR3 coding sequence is TGCGCCAGCAGCCAAGACAGTACGGGAGGGCCTTTCAATGAGCAGTTCTTC.

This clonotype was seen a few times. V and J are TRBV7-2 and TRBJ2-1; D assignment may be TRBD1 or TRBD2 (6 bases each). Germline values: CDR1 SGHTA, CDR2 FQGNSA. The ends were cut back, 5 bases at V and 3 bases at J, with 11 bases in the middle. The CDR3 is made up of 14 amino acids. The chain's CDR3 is CASSQEGGYNEQFF. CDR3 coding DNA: TGTGCCAGCAGCCAAGAGGGGGGCTACAATGAGCAGTTCTTC.

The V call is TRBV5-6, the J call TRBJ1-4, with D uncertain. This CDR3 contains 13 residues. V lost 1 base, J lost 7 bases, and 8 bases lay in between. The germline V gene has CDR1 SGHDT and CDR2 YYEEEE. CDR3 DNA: TGTGCCAGCAGCTTGTCACAGCTTGAAAAACTGTTTTTT. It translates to CASSLSQLEKLFF.

DNA for the CDR3: TGTGCCAGCAGTTCCCGGCCCTCGGAGACCCAGTACTTC. Amino acid sequence: CASSSRPSETQYF. The rearrangement links TRBV6-2 or TRBV6-3 to TRBJ2-5; no clear D. The CDR3 loop spans 13 amino acids. Germline V gene data show CDR1 as MNHEY and CDR2 as SVGEGT. V was cut by 4 bases and J by 5 bases, with 11 bases left in between.